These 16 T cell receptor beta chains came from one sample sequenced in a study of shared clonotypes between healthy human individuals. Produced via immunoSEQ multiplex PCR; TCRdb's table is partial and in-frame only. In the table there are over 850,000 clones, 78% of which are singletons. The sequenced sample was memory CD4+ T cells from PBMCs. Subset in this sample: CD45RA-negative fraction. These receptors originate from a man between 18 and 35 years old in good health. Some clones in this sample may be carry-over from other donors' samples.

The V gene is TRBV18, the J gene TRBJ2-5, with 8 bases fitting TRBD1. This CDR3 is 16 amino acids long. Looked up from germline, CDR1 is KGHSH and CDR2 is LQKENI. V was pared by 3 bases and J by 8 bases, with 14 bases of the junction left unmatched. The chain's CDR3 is CASSPSQVSGGDTQYF. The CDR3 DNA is TGTGCCAGCTCACCGTCCCAAGTTTCAGGGGGCGATACCCAGTACTTC.

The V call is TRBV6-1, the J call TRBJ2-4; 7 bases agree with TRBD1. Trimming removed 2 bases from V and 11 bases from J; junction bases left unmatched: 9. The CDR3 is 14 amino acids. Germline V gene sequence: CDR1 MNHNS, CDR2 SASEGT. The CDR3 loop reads CASSERGQLSVQYF. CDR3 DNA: TGTGCCAGCAGTGAACGGGGACAGCTCAGTGTTCAGTACTTC.

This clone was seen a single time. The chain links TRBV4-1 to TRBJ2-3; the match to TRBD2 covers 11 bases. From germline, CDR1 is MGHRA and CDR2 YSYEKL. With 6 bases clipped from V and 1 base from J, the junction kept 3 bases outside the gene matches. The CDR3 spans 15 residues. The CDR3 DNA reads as TGCGCCAGCAGTGTACTAGCGGGAGGCACAGATACGCAGTATTTT. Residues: CASSVLAGGTDTQYF.

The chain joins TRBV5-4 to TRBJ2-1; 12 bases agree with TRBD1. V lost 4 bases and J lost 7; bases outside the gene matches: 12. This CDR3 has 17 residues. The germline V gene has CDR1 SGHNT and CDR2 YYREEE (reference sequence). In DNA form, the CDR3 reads TGTGCCAGCAGCCAGGAACCGGGACAGGGGGCCAGGAATGAGCAGTTCTTC. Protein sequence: CASSQEPGQGARNEQFF.

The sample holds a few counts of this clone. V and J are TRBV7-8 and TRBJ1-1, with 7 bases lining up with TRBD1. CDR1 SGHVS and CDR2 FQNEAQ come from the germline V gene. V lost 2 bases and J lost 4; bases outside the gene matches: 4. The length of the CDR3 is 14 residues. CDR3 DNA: TGTGCCAGCAGCTTACAGGGGGAGAGCACTGAAGCTTTCTTT. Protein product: CASSLQGESTEAFF. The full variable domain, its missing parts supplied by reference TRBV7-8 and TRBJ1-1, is GAGVSQSPRYKVAKRGQDVALRCDPISGHVSLFWYQQALGQGPEFLTYFQNEAQLDKSGLPSDRFFAERPEGSVSTLKIQRTQQEDSAVYLCASSLQGESTEAFFGQGTRLTVV.

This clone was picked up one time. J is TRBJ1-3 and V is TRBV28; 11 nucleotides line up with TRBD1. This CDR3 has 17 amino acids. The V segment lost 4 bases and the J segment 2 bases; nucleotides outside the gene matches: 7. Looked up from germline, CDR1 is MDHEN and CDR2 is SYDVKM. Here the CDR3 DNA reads TGTGCCAGCAGTTCCCTCGGACAGGGGGCGACTGGAAACACCATATATTTT. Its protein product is CASSSLGQGATGNTIYF.

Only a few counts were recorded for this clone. DNA of the CDR3: TGCGCCAGCAGCTTGGGGCCAACAGGGACTAGCGCGAATTACGAGCAGTACTTC. Translation: CASSLGPTGTSANYEQYF. This chain links TRBV5-1 with TRBJ2-7, with 10 positions matching TRBD2. After removal of 0 bases from V and 4 bases from J, the junction contained 13 bases not matched to a gene. This CDR3 spans 18 amino acids. Germline V gene lookup returns CDR1 SGHRS and CDR2 YFSETQ.

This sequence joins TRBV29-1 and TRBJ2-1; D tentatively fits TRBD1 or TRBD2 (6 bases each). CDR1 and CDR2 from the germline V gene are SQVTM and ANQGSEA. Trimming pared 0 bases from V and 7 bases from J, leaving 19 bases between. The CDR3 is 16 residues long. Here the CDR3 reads CSVEDRWGAGVNEQFF. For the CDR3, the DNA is TGCAGCGTTGAAGATAGATGGGGGGCTGGGGTGAATGAGCAGTTCTTC.

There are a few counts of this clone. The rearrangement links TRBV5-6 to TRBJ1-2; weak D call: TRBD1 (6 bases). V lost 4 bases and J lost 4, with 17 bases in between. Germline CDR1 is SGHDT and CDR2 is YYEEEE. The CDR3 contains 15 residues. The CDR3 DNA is TGTGCCAGCAGCCGTGAGACCAGGGGAGTCTATGGCTACACCTTC. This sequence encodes CASSRETRGVYGYTF.

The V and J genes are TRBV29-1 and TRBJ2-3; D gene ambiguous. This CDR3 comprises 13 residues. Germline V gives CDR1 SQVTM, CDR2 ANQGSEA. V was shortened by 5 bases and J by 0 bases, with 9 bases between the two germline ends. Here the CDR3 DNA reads TGCAGCGTTTGCTGGGCTAGCACAGATACGCAGTATTTT. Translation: CSVCWASTDTQYF.

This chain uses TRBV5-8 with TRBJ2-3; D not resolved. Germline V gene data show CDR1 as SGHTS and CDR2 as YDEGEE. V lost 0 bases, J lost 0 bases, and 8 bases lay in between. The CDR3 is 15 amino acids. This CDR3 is CASSLALGSTDTQYF. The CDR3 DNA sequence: TGTGCCAGCAGCTTGGCCCTGGGGAGCACAGATACGCAGTATTTT.

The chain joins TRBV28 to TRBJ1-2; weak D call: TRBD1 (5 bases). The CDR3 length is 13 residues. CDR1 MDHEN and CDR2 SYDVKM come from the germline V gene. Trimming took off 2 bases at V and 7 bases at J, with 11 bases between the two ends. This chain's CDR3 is CASSLPGGSGYTF. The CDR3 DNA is TGTGCCAGCAGTTTACCGGGGGGAAGTGGCTACACCTTC.

CDR3 in amino acids: CASSLLGVGMNTEAFF. The DNA of the CDR3 is TGTGCCAGCAGTTTACTAGGGGTCGGGATGAACACTGAAGCTTTCTTT. The chain links TRBV27 to TRBJ1-1; TRBD1 is a possible D gene (5 bases). Germline CDR1 reads MNHEY; CDR2 reads SMNVEV (reference sequence). The V and J ends lost 2 bases and 0 bases respectively, with 13 bases between them. The CDR3 is made up of 16 amino acids.

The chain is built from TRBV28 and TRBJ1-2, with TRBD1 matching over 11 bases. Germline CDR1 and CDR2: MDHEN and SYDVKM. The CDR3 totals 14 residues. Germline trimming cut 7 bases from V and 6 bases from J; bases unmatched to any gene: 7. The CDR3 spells CASTLDRGPDGYTF. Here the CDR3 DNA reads TGTGCCAGCACCTTGGACAGGGGGCCCGATGGCTACACCTTC.

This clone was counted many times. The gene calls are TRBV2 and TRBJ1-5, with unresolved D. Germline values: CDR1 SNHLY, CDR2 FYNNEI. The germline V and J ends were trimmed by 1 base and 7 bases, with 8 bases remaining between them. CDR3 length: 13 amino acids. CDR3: CASSEVGDQPQHF. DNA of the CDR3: TGTGCCAGCAGTGAAGTAGGAGACCAGCCCCAGCATTTT.

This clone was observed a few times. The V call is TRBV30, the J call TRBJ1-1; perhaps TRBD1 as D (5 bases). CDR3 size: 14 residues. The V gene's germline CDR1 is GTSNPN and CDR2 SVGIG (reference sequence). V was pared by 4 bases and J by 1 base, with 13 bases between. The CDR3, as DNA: TGTGCCTGGACTGGTCAGGGATGGAACACTGAAGCTTTCTTT. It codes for CAWTGQGWNTEAFF.